One sample yielded the 30 T cell receptor beta chains listed below, sequenced in a study of OX40 agonist ivuxolimab in advanced cancers. Profiled with immunoSEQ multiplex PCR; TCRdb holds only in-frame clones, not every one. The sample lists approximately 98,000 clones; approximately 80% were seen once. The specimen comprised CD4+ or CD8+ T cells sorted from blood, sampled in a trial of the OX40 agonist ivuxolimab. The receptors derive from an adult with an advanced solid tumor such as melanoma, head and neck, liver or kidney cancer.

This clone was detected once. The chain employs TRBV5-1 and TRBJ1-1; D remains unclear. V lost 0 bases and J 4 bases, leaving 13 bases between the germline ends. Germline values: CDR1 SGHRS, CDR2 YFSETQ. This CDR3 contains 15 residues. This chain's CDR3 is CASSLEFEGGTEAFF. The CDR3 bases are TGCGCCAGCAGCTTGGAATTTGAAGGCGGCACTGAAGCTTTCTTT.

The chain recombines TRBV21-1 with TRBJ1-1; TRBD1 is taken as the D call from the table, unchecked against the DNA. TRBV21-1 is deemed a pseudogene. The CDR3 is 18 residues long. CDR3 nucleotides: TGTGCCAGCAGCAGACTCGGACCGCCCCCTAGAAGGGGCACTGAAGCTTTCTTT. Protein product: CASSRLGPPPRRGTEAFF.

V usage is TRBV6-1 and J usage is TRBJ1-2, with D hard to call. V shed 6 bases and J shed 4 bases, with 12 bases lying between them. Germline CDR1 and CDR2: MNHNS and SASEGT. This CDR3 contains 13 residues. The CDR3 DNA is TGTGCCAGCAGAATAGGGAAGACCTATGGCTACACCTTC. Residues: CASRIGKTYGYTF.

This chain joins TRBV4-1 and TRBJ2-2; 8 bases are shared with TRBD2. CDR3 length equals 17 residues. V was clipped by 5 bases and J by 4 bases; unmatched bases: 12. The germline V gene has CDR1 MGHRA and CDR2 YSYEKL. CDR3 nucleotides: TGCGCCAGCAGCGCCGAGGGACTAGTTATTACCACCGGGGAGCTGTTTTTT. Its protein product is CASSAEGLVITTGELFF.

The rearrangement joins TRBV4-1 to TRBJ1-2; D gene unclear. V lost 8 bases and J lost 2, with 15 bases in between. This CDR3 contains 14 residues. Germline-derived CDR1 and CDR2 are MGHRA and YSYEKL. The chain's CDR3 is CASSVKDANYGYTF. The CDR3 DNA reads TGCGCCAGCTCCGTCAAGGATGCGAACTATGGCTACACCTTC.

This clone was seen once. A much larger clone sits a single nucleotide away, making a read error possible. Other nucleotide sequences from this sample produce the same CDR3. The V and J genes are TRBV7-6 and TRBJ2-5, with D unclear. Germline CDR1 reads SGHVS; CDR2 reads FNYEAQ. V was shortened by 0 bases and J by 2 bases, with 1 base between the two germline ends. The CDR3 totals 12 residues. The CDR3 loop reads CASSLAQETQYF. CDR3 in DNA: TGTGCCAGCAGCTTAGCTCAAGAGACCCAGTACTTC.

The rearrangement joins TRBV7-2 to TRBJ1-2, with D uncertain. Germline assignment: CDR1 SGHTA and CDR2 FQGNSA. Trimming took 4 bases from V and 7 from J, leaving 16 bases between them. This CDR3 comprises 14 residues. CDR3 sequence reads: CASSSRLGSTGYTF. In nucleotides, the CDR3 is TGTGCCAGCAGCTCCCGGCTCGGGTCCACTGGCTACACCTTC. Full variable domain (rest looked up from reference TRBV7-2 and TRBJ1-2): GAGVSQSPSNKVTEKGKDVELRCDPISGHTALYWYRQSLGQGLEFLIYFQGNSAPDKSGLPSDRFSAERTGGSVSTLTIQRTQQEDSAVYLCASSSRLGSTGYTFGSGTRLTVV.

The rearrangement joins TRBV15 to TRBJ2-2, with no clear D. The V gene lost 4 bases and the J gene lost 2 bases, with 2 bases spanning the gap. Germline assignment: CDR1 LNHNV and CDR2 YYDKDF (reference sequence). This CDR3 spans 12 amino acids. The CDR3 region is CATSTNTGELFF. CDR3 bases: TGTGCCACCAGCACAAACACCGGGGAGCTGTTTTTT.

The chain links TRBV5-1 to TRBJ2-7; 11 nucleotides agree with TRBD1. V shed 4 bases and J 3 bases; nucleotides not matched to a gene: 3. The CDR3 has 14 residues. Germline loops: CDR1 SGHRS, CDR2 YFSETQ. The DNA for the CDR3 is TGCGCCAGCAGCCCGGGACAGGGGGTCTACGAGCAGTACTTC. Translated, it gives CASSPGQGVYEQYF.

The rearrangement joins TRBV7-2 to TRBJ2-7, with TRBD2 matching 7 bases. V was pared by 2 bases and J by 2 bases, with 9 bases of the junction left unmatched. Germline V gives CDR1 SGHTA, CDR2 FQGNSA. CDR3 length: 16 amino acids. The CDR3 here is CASSLNLRTRAYEQYF. As DNA, the CDR3 is TGTGCCAGCAGCTTAAATTTACGGACTAGAGCCTACGAGCAGTACTTC.

This clone was recorded once. The chain joins TRBV10-3 to TRBJ2-3; D might be TRBD2 (5 bases). Germline V CDR1 and CDR2: ENHRY, SYGVKD. V lost 7 bases to trimming and J lost 0 bases, with 8 bases between them. The CDR3 has 13 amino acids. CDR3: CAIMRTSTDTQYF. For the CDR3, the DNA is TGTGCCATCATGAGGACTAGCACAGATACGCAGTATTTT.

The genes are TRBV18 and TRBJ2-5; D possibly matches TRBD1 or TRBD2 (5 bases each). The germline V gene has CDR1 KGHSH and CDR2 LQKENI. CDR3 length: 13 residues. V lost 2 bases and J 4 bases, leaving 8 bases between the germline ends. The CDR3 DNA follows: TGTGCCAGCTCACCATATGGGGGAGAGACCCAGTACTTC. It is translated as CASSPYGGETQYF.

V and J are TRBV5-1 and TRBJ1-2; D call uncertain. The CDR3 is 11 residues long. Between the trimmed V and J ends, which lost 2 bases and 6 bases, there was a span of 5 bases. Per the germline V gene, CDR1 is SGHRS and CDR2 is YFSETQ. Written as DNA, the CDR3 is TGCGCCAGCAGCTTTAAAGATGGCTACACCTTC. This gives the protein CASSFKDGYTF.

The table lists this clone with a few counts. CDR3 residues: CASSEGGWRGYTF. CDR3 nucleotides: TGTGCCAGCAGTGAAGGCGGGTGGAGGGGCTACACCTTC. V usage is TRBV6-1 and J usage is TRBJ1-2; D ambiguous. From germline, CDR1 is MNHNS and CDR2 SASEGT. This CDR3 spans 13 amino acids. With 1 base removed from V and 8 bases from J, the gap between germline ends came to 11 bases.

The gene calls are TRBV5-1 and TRBJ1-1, with D tentatively TRBD1 (6 bases). Germline CDR1 and CDR2: SGHRS and YFSETQ. The V end lost 4 bases, the J end lost 3 bases, and 13 bases lay between the germline ends. The CDR3 covers 14 residues. CDR3 amino acids: CASSPLRQDTEAFF. CDR3 nucleotide sequence: TGCGCCAGCAGCCCCCTCAGACAGGACACTGAAGCTTTCTTT.

The CDR3 DNA sequence: TGTGCCAGCAGCTTACGTTACGACAGATCCCGCCCGTACGAGCAGTACTTC. Residues: CASSLRYDRSRPYEQYF. This chain uses TRBV11-2 with TRBJ2-7; maybe TRBD1 (5 bases). The ends were cut back, 2 bases at V and 4 bases at J, with 21 bases in the middle. The CDR3 extends over 17 amino acids. Germline V gene sequence: CDR1 SGHAT, CDR2 FQNNGV.

This chain joins TRBV5-1 and TRBJ2-7; TRBD2 aligns across 9 bases. Germline V lookup: CDR1 SGHRS, CDR2 YFSETQ. The junction had 4 bases not matched to a gene; V was cut back by 1 base and J by 2 bases. The CDR3 contains 15 residues. For the CDR3, the DNA is TGCGCCAGCAGCTTGAGTGCGGGAGGGCCCTACGAGCAGTACTTC. As protein: CASSLSAGGPYEQYF.

This clone was picked up a small number of times. The rearrangement joins TRBV30 to TRBJ1-5, with no clear D. The CDR3 runs to 15 residues. CDR1 GTSNPN and CDR2 SVGIG come from the germline V gene (reference sequence). V lost 0 bases to trimming and J lost 0 bases, with 9 bases between them. The CDR3 DNA is TGTGCCTGGAGTGTAGGTCAGACTAGCAATCAGCCCCAGCATTTT. Encoded protein: CAWSVGQTSNQPQHF. The entire variable domain, with the rest obtained from reference TRBV30 and TRBJ1-5, is as follows: SQTIHQWPATLVQPVGSPLSLECTVEGTSNPNLYWYRQAAGRGLQLLFYSVGIGQISSEVPQNLSASRPQDRQFILSSKKLLLSDSGFYLCAWSVGQTSNQPQHFGDGTRLSIL.

This clone has more than one count but fewer than ten. This chain connects TRBV2 to TRBJ1-6; possible D gene TRBD1, 6 bases. Per the germline V gene, CDR1 is SNHLY and CDR2 is FYNNEI. The CDR3 consists of 16 residues. Between the trimmed V and J ends, which lost 6 bases and 7 bases, there was a span of 19 bases. The CDR3 loop reads CASSSTQGLVNSPLHF. The CDR3 nucleotides are TGTGCCAGCAGCAGCACACAGGGACTCGTAAATTCACCCCTCCACTTT.

The rearrangement joins TRBV18 to TRBJ2-2, with unresolved D. Trimming left V 3 bases short and J 2 bases short, with 4 bases between. CDR1 is KGHSH and CDR2 is LQKENI in the germline V gene. CDR3 length equals 13 residues. The CDR3 DNA reads TGTGCCAGCTCACCCCTTAACACCGGGGAGCTGTTTTTT. Translation gives CASSPLNTGELFF.

The chain joins TRBV4-2 to TRBJ1-2; the D is unclear. Germline values: CDR1 LGHNA, CDR2 YNFKEQ. The V end was cut by 0 bases, the J end by 4 bases, with 12 bases between. This CDR3 comprises 15 residues. The CDR3 sequence: CASSQDLETSYGYTF. DNA of the CDR3: TGTGCCAGCAGCCAAGATTTGGAGACATCCTATGGCTACACCTTC.

The chain combines TRBV19 with TRBJ2-6, with a weak D call TRBD1 (5 bases). Trimming shortened V by 4 bases and J by 6 bases, and 19 bases separated the two germline ends. CDR3 length: 17 amino acids. Per the germline V gene, CDR1 is LNHDA and CDR2 is SQIVND (reference sequence). CDR3 in amino acids: CASSTLRTLLEANVLTF. In DNA, the CDR3 is TGTGCCAGTAGTACTCTAAGGACACTGCTTGAGGCCAACGTCCTGACTTTC.

The rearrangement links TRBV6-5 to TRBJ2-3, with TRBD1 matching over 10 bases. This CDR3 contains 13 residues. Looked up from germline, CDR1 is MNHEY and CDR2 is SVGAGI. Unmatched junction bases numbered 5, after V lost 5 bases and J lost 9 bases. The chain's CDR3 is CASSKKGQGTQYF. CDR3 sequence (DNA): TGTGCCAGCAGTAAAAAGGGACAGGGGACGCAGTATTTT.

CDR3 DNA: TGTGCCATCAAAAATGGGACGGCACAAGAGACCCAGTACTTC. It codes for CAIKNGTAQETQYF. The gene calls are TRBV10-3 and TRBJ2-5; D could derive from TRBD1 or TRBD2 (5 bases each). The V gene lost 7 bases and the J gene lost 2 bases, with 14 bases spanning the gap. The CDR3 sequence is 14 residues long. Germline CDR1 ENHRY, CDR2 SYGVKD.

The chain employs TRBV6-5 and TRBJ2-1; D could derive from TRBD1 or TRBD2 (5 bases each). The CDR3 covers 13 residues. Germline CDR1 MNHEY, CDR2 SVGAGI. Trimming took off 4 bases at V and 15 bases at J, with 19 bases between the two ends. The CDR3 DNA is TGTGCCAGCAGTTCCTCCACCGGGGCACGACGGTTCTTC. Amino acids: CASSSSTGARRFF.

V is TRBV27 and J is TRBJ2-7; D is uncertain. The germline CDR1 and CDR2 sequences are MNHEY and SMNVEV (reference sequence). The V end was cut by 1 base, the J end by 3 bases, with 10 bases between. This CDR3 spans 14 amino acids. The DNA of the CDR3 is TGTGCCAGCAGTTTATTGGGCAGCAACTACGAGCAGTACTTC. It is translated as CASSLLGSNYEQYF.

The chain links TRBV10-1 to TRBJ2-7; TRBD1 matches 7 bases. Trimming removed 9 bases from V and 0 bases from J; junction bases left unmatched: 5. In germline, CDR1 is WNHNN, CDR2 SYGVQD (reference sequence). The CDR3 is 13 residues long. DNA for the CDR3: TGCGCCAGATTCAGGGGGTTCTCCTACGAGCAGTACTTC. This sequence encodes CARFRGFSYEQYF.

This chain uses TRBV2 with TRBJ2-1; a weak D match, TRBD2 (5 bases). CDR1 and CDR2 from the germline V gene are SNHLY and FYNNEI. The length of the CDR3 is 12 residues. V was cut by 5 bases and J by 8 bases, with 10 bases left in between. The CDR3 nucleotides are TGTGCCAGCAGTCAACAACTAGATGAGCAGTTCTTC. This encodes CASSQQLDEQFF.

This clone was recorded only once. The chain recombines TRBV7-3 with TRBJ1-5; D not certain. From germline, CDR1 is SGHTA and CDR2 FQGTGA. V dropped 3 bases and J dropped 7 bases, with 13 bases sitting between them. The CDR3 contains 14 residues. This CDR3 is CASSFALVEQPQHF. The CDR3, as DNA: TGTGCCAGCAGCTTTGCTTTAGTGGAGCAGCCCCAGCATTTT. Full variable domain (missing parts from reference TRBV7-3 and TRBJ1-5): GAGVSQTPSNKVTEKGKYVELRCDPISGHTALYWYRQSLGQGPEFLIYFQGTGAADDSGLPNDRFFAVRPEGSVSTLKIQRTERGDSAVYLCASSFALVEQPQHFGDGTRLSIL.

This clone was counted a single time. V gene TRBV20-1 combines with J gene TRBJ2-7; tentative D call: TRBD1 (6 bases). CDR3 length: 11 residues. V lost 0 bases and J lost 13, with 13 bases in between. Germline V gene lookup returns CDR1 DFQATT and CDR2 SNEGSKA (reference sequence). Here the CDR3 DNA reads TGCAGTGCTAGAGATAGGGGGACGCCTTACTTC. Protein sequence: CSARDRGTPYF.